The rows below give T cell receptor beta chains drawn from one sample of a study of OX40 agonist ivuxolimab in advanced cancers. Assay used: immunoSEQ multiplex PCR; TCRdb lists only in-frame clones, some missing. The table has more than 50,000 clones, approximately 85% seen once. The sample was CD4+ or CD8+ T cells sorted from blood, taken in a trial of the OX40 agonist ivuxolimab. These receptors all come from an adult with an advanced solid tumor such as melanoma, head and neck, liver or kidney cancer. CDR3s include the opening cysteine and the closing phenylalanine or tryptophan. Each record gives: V gene, J gene, CDR3 protein.

TRBV10-3	TRBJ1-5	CAISELSNQPQHF
TRBV21-1	TRBJ2-4	CASSKDGTSGGLAKNIQYF
TRBV4-1	TRBJ1-1	CASSQGPPSMNTEAFF
TRBV28	TRBJ2-7	CASSQGSYEQYF
TRBV28	TRBJ2-3	CASSLGTGSTDTQYF
TRBV30	TRBJ2-7	CAWSATDYEQYF
TRBV19	TRBJ2-3	CASSKVIAGGADTQYF
TRBV19	TRBJ2-7	CASSPQLAGEQYF
TRBV19	TRBJ2-2	CASSIALGRGPGELFF
TRBV7-2	TRBJ2-4	CASSLLGAKNIQYF
TRBV5-4	TRBJ2-1	CASSLLVTSGDNEQFF
TRBV30	TRBJ2-5	CAWKGGETQYF
TRBV27	TRBJ2-7	CASSLIGGEQYF
TRBV5-1	TRBJ2-3	CATAPGLATDTQYF
TRBV9	TRBJ2-3	CASNPGGPIDTQYF
TRBV27	TRBJ1-1	CASQLGDSTEAFF
TRBV7-9	TRBJ2-2	CASRPGDRGPTGELFF
TRBV27	TRBJ1-5	CASSFTGVVQPQHF
TRBV2	TRBJ2-5	CASRRASSLETQYF
TRBV28	TRBJ2-7	CASRGLPGGLRSYEQYF
TRBV27	TRBJ2-7	CASWRGGSSYEQYF
TRBV7-2	TRBJ2-1	CASRWRGRSEQFF
TRBV2	TRBJ1-5	CASSILYSNQPQHF
TRBV7-3	TRBJ2-1	CASSLRGWEDDHYNEQFF
TRBV28	TRBJ2-2	CASSSGETGVTGELFF
TRBV19	TRBJ2-2	CASSMVAGFTGELFF
TRBV5-4	TRBJ2-5	CASSGGGGGGTQYF
TRBV7-3	TRBJ2-3	CASSLSGTGADTQYF
TRBV28	TRBJ2-5	CASSFRFEETQYF
TRBV15	TRBJ1-5	CAASSAGRGRDQPQHF
TRBV27	TRBJ1-4	CASRQQGALEKLFF
TRBV5-4	TRBJ1-1	CASSLEPADTEAFF
TRBV19	TRBJ1-1	CASSTNRGGQGNTEAFF
TRBV7-2	TRBJ2-7	CASSLDSSGTYEQYF
TRBV28	TRBJ2-7	CASTSQLYGTSGRKWEQYF
TRBV6-4	TRBJ2-3	CASSDRPGTDTQYF
TRBV5-8	TRBJ2-5	CASRQGDRAQETQYF
TRBV13	TRBJ2-7	CASSLGQGMYEQYF
TRBV11-3	TRBJ1-1	CASSSYPGFGAFF
TRBV4-2	TRBJ2-7	CASSPRDSYEQYF
TRBV4-3	TRBJ1-1	CASADSLNYEAFF
TRBV14	TRBJ2-3	CASSQVGDTQYF
TRBV6-1	TRBJ1-2	CASTPTRTGGYGYTF
TRBV7-2	TRBJ2-7	CASSLAGGSNEQYF
TRBV7-9	TRBJ1-1	CASSPPGRNTEAFF
TRBV11-2	TRBJ2-1	CASSPTWRDEQFF
TRBV19	TRBJ1-5	CASSHPSGEPQHF
TRBV4-1	TRBJ2-7	CASSQGWAGATREQYF
TRBV7-2	TRBJ2-5	CASSQDIKETQYF
TRBV7-8	TRBJ1-1	CASSSQVWDTEAFF